The source of this TCR beta chain is a study of blood T cell repertoires in COVID-19. Study information: COVID-19 samples from acute and convalescent phases originated in the United States, Italy and Spain.

Methods used by the authors: Researchers report that nucleated cell counts were estimated from reference gene primer amplification. Sequenced by immunoSEQ multiplex PCR; TCRdb stores in-frame clones only, minus some. Clone size and V and J calls were adopted from that table, with D and trimming inferred from the DNA. This table has around 90,000 clones, approximately 86% appearing once. Between the trimmed V and J ends, which lost 6 bases and 2 bases, there was a span of 20 bases. The CDR3 contains 17 residues. CDR1 is KGHSH and CDR2 is LQKENI in the germline V gene. This chain links TRBV18 with TRBJ1-3, with a weak D call TRBD1 (5 bases). This receptor was identified in a woman in her seventies with active or convalescent COVID-19. Material for sequencing was peripheral blood. The CDR3, as DNA: TGTGCCAGCTCTCCAAGAGCTACTCAGGGAACTGGAAACACCATATATTTT. Its translation: CASSPRATQGTGNTIYF.